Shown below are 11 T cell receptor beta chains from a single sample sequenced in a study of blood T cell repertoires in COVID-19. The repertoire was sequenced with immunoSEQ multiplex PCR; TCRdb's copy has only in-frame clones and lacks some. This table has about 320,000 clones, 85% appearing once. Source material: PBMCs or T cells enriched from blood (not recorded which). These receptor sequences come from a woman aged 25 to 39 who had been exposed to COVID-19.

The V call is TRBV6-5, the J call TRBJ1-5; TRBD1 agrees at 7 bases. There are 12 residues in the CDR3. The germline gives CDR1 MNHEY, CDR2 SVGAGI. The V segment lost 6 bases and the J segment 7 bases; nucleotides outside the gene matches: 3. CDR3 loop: CASRTGYQPQHF. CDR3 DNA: TGTGCCAGCAGGACAGGGTACCAGCCCCAGCATTTT.

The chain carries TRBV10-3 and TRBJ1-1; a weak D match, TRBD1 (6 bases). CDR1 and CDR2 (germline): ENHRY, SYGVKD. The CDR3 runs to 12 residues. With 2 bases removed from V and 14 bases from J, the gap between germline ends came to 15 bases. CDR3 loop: CAISEHQGSGFF. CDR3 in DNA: TGTGCCATCAGTGAGCATCAGGGGTCCGGGTTCTTT.

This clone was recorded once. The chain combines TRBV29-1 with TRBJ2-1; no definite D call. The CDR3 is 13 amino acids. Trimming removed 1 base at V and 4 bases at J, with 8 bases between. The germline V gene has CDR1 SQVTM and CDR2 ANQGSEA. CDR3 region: CSVEGQVYNEQFF. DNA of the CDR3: TGCAGCGTTGAAGGGCAGGTGTACAATGAGCAGTTCTTC.

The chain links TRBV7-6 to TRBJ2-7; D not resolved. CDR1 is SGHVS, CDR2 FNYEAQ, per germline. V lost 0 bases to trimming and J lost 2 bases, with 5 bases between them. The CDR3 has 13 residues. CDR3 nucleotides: TGTGCCAGCAGCTTAGCCAAAACCTACGAGCAGTACTTC. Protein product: CASSLAKTYEQYF.

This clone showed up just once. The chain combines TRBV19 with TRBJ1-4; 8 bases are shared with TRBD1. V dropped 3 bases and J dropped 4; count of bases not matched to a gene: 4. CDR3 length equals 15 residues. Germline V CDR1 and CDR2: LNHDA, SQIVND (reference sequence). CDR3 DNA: TGTGCCAGTAGTATCAGGGGGCCCGGTAATGAAAAACTGTTTTTT. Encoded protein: CASSIRGPGNEKLFF. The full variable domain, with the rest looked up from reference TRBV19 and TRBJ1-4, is DGGITQSPKYLFRKEGQNVTLSCEQNLNHDAMYWYRQDPGQGLRLIYYSQIVNDFQKGDIAEGYSVSREKKESFPLTVTSAQKNPTAFYLCASSIRGPGNEKLFFGSGTQLSVL.

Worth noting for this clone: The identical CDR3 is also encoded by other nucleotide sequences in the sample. The CDR3 reads CASSLSRNYGYTF. The CDR3 coding sequence is TGTGCCAGCAGTTTGTCCCGGAACTATGGCTACACCTTC. The V gene is TRBV28, the J gene TRBJ1-2; D is unclear. The CDR3 is 13 residues long. Germline CDR1 and CDR2: MDHEN and SYDVKM. V lost 3 bases and J lost 2, with 7 bases in between.

The chain's CDR3 is CASSVAGRGSIYEQYF. The DNA for the CDR3 is TGTGCCAGCAGCGTCGCGGGGCGGGGGTCCATCTACGAGCAGTACTTC. The chain is built from TRBV9 and TRBJ2-7; 7 positions agree with TRBD2. J was trimmed by 3 bases and V by 2 bases; bases with no gene match: 11. The germline V gene encodes CDR1 SGDLS and CDR2 YYNGEE. This CDR3 region has 16 residues.

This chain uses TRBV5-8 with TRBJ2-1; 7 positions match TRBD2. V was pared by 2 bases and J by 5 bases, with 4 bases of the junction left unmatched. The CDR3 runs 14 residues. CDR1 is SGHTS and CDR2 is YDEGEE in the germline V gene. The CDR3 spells CASSFSSGNNEQFF. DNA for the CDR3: TGTGCCAGCAGCTTTTCTAGCGGTAACAATGAGCAGTTCTTC.

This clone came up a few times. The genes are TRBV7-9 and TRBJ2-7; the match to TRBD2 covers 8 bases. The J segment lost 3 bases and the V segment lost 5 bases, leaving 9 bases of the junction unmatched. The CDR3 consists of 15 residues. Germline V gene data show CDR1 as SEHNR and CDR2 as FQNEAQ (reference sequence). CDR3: CASSPSGSRNYEQYF. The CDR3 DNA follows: TGTGCCAGCAGCCCGAGCGGGAGCAGGAACTACGAGCAGTACTTC.

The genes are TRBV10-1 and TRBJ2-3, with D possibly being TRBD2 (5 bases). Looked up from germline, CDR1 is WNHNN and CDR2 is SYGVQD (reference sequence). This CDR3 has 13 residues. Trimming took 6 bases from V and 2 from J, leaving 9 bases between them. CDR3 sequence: CASSGEFTDTQYF. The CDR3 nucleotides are TGCGCCAGCAGCGGGGAGTTCACAGATACGCAGTATTTT.

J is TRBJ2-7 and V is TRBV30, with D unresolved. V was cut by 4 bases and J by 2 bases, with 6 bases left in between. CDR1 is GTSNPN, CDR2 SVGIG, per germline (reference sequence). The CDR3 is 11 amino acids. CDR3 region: CAWTRAYEQYF. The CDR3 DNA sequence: TGTGCCTGGACTCGGGCCTACGAGCAGTACTTC.